This TCR beta chain stems from a study of cytomegalovirus exposure and HLA in healthy donors. The PCR had 60 Vbeta and 13 Jbeta primers. Sequenced by immunoSEQ multiplex PCR; TCRdb stores in-frame clones only, minus some. The profile shows 95,000 to 150,000 clones, 77% of them singletons. This clone has just a few counts. Looked up from germline, CDR1 is SGHNT and CDR2 is YENEEA. The V and J ends lost 4 bases and 6 bases, in that order; junction bases with no gene match: 6. This CDR3 region has 14 residues. Input material: PBMCs. This clonotype originated in a human donor in good health. V and J are TRBV11-3 and TRBJ2-1; TRBD1 matches at 7 bases. CDR3 sequence (DNA): TGTGCCAGCAGCTCCGGGACAGCCTTCAATGAGCAGTTCTTC. It is translated as CASSSGTAFNEQFF.